The next 25 T cell receptor beta chains were all read from a single sample in a study of naive and memory T cell subsets. Study results and caveats: Possibly reflecting memory cells re-expressing CD45RA, a few larger clonotypes occurred in naive repertoires, especially CD8.

The beta constant-region primer was an equimolar mix of two oligonucleotides covering TRBC1 and TRBC2. Four rounds of PCR amplified the ligated cDNA using nested alpha and beta constant-region primers plus SP2. From the UMI-ligation and nested PCR reads, TCRdb called clonotypes with MiXCR, one entry per CDR3 protein. This table has roughly 100,000 distinct CDR3 sequences, more than 12% appearing once. No antigen is known for these receptors. The sample consisted of naive CD8+ T cells from blood. Source of these receptors: a human donor in good health.

This clonotype was observed many times. V and J are TRBV12-3 or TRBV12-4 and TRBJ2-1; D is undetermined. The CDR3 loop spans 12 amino acids. The V end was cut by 1 base, the J end by 10 bases, with 8 bases between. DNA of the CDR3: TGTGCCAGCAGTTTAGGCGGATTGGAGCAGTTCTTC. Encoded protein: CASSLGGLEQFF.

This clonotype appeared a few times. The V gene is TRBV29-1, the J gene TRBJ2-5; TRBD1 matches at 7 bases. J gave up 2 bases and V 6 bases, and 18 bases lay outside the gene matches. Germline CDR1 and CDR2: SQVTM and ANQGSEA. The CDR3 loop spans 17 amino acids. The CDR3 sequence is CSVRRPHRTGEQETQYF. CDR3 DNA: TGCAGCGTCCGGAGACCGCACCGGACAGGAGAGCAAGAGACCCAGTACTTC.

V usage is TRBV7-2 and J usage is TRBJ2-7; the D gene is possibly TRBD1 (6 bases). V was clipped by 3 bases and J by 4 bases, with 19 bases between them. The CDR3 sequence is 16 residues long. CDR1 and CDR2 (germline): SGHTA, FQGNSA. CDR3 region: CASSLSEGMRGYEQYF. The CDR3 DNA sequence: TGTGCCAGCAGCTTGTCCGAGGGTATGAGGGGGTACGAGCAGTACTTC.

The rearrangement links TRBV11-1 to TRBJ2-1, with TRBD2 identical over 9 bases. CDR1 SGHAT and CDR2 FQDESV come from the germline V gene (reference sequence). J gave up 5 bases and V 2 bases, and 7 bases lay outside the gene matches. CDR3 length equals 16 residues. CDR3 region: CASSLPNLAGNNEQFF. The CDR3 DNA reads TGTGCCAGCAGCTTACCCAACCTAGCGGGGAACAATGAGCAGTTCTTC.

This chain uses TRBV12-3 or TRBV12-4 with TRBJ2-1; the match to TRBD1 covers 7 bases. The CDR3 has 14 residues. Trimming removed 2 bases from V and 6 bases from J; junction bases left unmatched: 4. DNA for the CDR3: TGTGCCAGCAGTTTAACAGCAGGGGGCAATGAGCAGTTCTTC. It yields the protein CASSLTAGGNEQFF.

The rearrangement links TRBV7-9 to TRBJ2-5; D is uncertain. V lost 5 bases and J lost 5, with 12 bases in between. The germline gives CDR1 SEHNR, CDR2 FQNEAQ (reference sequence). The CDR3 spans 13 residues. The CDR3 loop reads CASSHILGETQYF. CDR3 DNA sequence: TGTGCCAGCAGCCACATTCTCGGGGAGACCCAGTACTTC.

The chain joins TRBV2 to TRBJ2-1, with D perhaps TRBD2 (6 bases). Per the germline V gene, CDR1 is SNHLY and CDR2 is FYNNEI. This CDR3 spans 14 amino acids. V gave up 1 base and J gave up 6 bases, with 10 bases separating them. The CDR3 protein is CASSEGGGSNEQFF. CDR3 DNA sequence: TGTGCCAGCAGTGAAGGAGGAGGGAGCAATGAGCAGTTCTTC.

This clonotype was detected only a few times. The genes are TRBV20-1 and TRBJ2-1, with a weak D call TRBD2 (5 bases). The CDR3 extends over 12 amino acids. Between the trimmed V and J ends, which lost 4 bases and 9 bases, there was a span of 13 bases. The germline CDR1 and CDR2 sequences are DFQATT and SNEGSKA (reference sequence). The CDR3 spells CSAKAGTAEQFF. The DNA of the CDR3 is TGCAGTGCTAAGGCGGGTACAGCTGAGCAGTTCTTC.

This clonotype turned up a few times. The chain couples TRBV4-2 to TRBJ1-4; D gene unclear. V shed 3 bases and J shed 7 bases, with 12 bases lying between them. The CDR3 is made up of 14 amino acids. CDR1 is LGHNA and CDR2 is YNFKEQ in the germline V gene. CDR3 in DNA: TGTGCCAGCAGCCAGGCCTTTGCGGGTGAAAAACTGTTTTTT. This sequence encodes CASSQAFAGEKLFF.

The chain carries TRBV12-3 or TRBV12-4 and TRBJ2-7; the match to TRBD2 covers 12 bases. V lost 5 bases and J lost 9; bases outside the gene matches: 8. This CDR3 is 14 amino acids long. The CDR3 reads CASSTSGGPRGQYF. CDR3 DNA: TGTGCCAGCAGTACTAGCGGGGGGCCAAGGGGGCAGTACTTC.

V and J are TRBV11-2 and TRBJ1-1; 10 bases line up with TRBD1. The germline gives CDR1 SGHAT, CDR2 FQNNGV. This CDR3 contains 16 residues. V shed 4 bases and J 8 bases; nucleotides not matched to a gene: 13. The CDR3 coding sequence is TGTGCCAGCAGCTCTTCGACAGGGGGCGAGGTGGTAGAAGCTTTCTTT. Encoded protein: CASSSSTGGEVVEAFF.

This clonotype was found many times. The V gene is TRBV9, the J gene TRBJ2-7; 8 nucleotides line up with TRBD1. This CDR3 has 14 residues. V lost 4 bases and J lost 6; bases outside the gene matches: 9. Looked up from germline, CDR1 is SGDLS and CDR2 is YYNGEE. DNA for the CDR3: TGTGCCAGCAGCCCCGGACAGGGATTGCGCGAGCAGTACTTC. Translated: CASSPGQGLREQYF.

This clonotype was seen more than once but under ten times. The V and J genes are TRBV20-1 and TRBJ1-1; possibly TRBD1 for D (5 bases). The CDR3 has 11 residues. Trimming left V 3 bases short and J 11 bases short, with 13 bases between. Germline V CDR1 and CDR2: DFQATT, SNEGSKA (reference sequence). The CDR3 sequence: CSASSGGYAFF. The CDR3 region has the DNA TGCAGTGCTAGTTCCGGGGGATATGCTTTCTTT.

The chain uses TRBV12-3 or TRBV12-4 and TRBJ1-2, with D perhaps TRBD1 (5 bases). V lost 6 bases to trimming and J lost 4 bases, with 24 bases between them. The CDR3 runs 17 residues. CDR3 DNA: TGTGCCAGCAGCTTCGGGGGTGGCAGCCAAACCCTCTATGGCTACACCTTC. This encodes CASSFGGGSQTLYGYTF.

In this sample, this clonotype turned up a few times. The CDR3 DNA reads as TGTGCCAGCAGCCAAGATCCCCCCGTACAGCGGGGGGGCCGGTCCGGGGAGCTGTTTTTT. This encodes CASSQDPPVQRGGRSGELFF. The rearrangement uses TRBV4-2 and TRBJ2-2, with 10 bases identical to TRBD2. The CDR3 consists of 20 residues. Per the germline V gene, CDR1 is LGHNA and CDR2 is YNFKEQ. Trimming took 0 bases from V and 6 from J; bases not matched to a gene: 16.

This clonotype has just a few counts. The J gene is TRBJ1-1, the V gene TRBV6-1; D remains unclear. This CDR3 is 15 amino acids long. Trimming stripped 4 bases from V and 0 bases from J, with 12 bases between. Per the germline V gene, CDR1 is MNHNS and CDR2 is SASEGT. DNA for the CDR3: TGTGCCAGCAGTGGTTGGATAACCATGAACACTGAAGCTTTCTTT. Protein product: CASSGWITMNTEAFF.

CDR3 DNA sequence: TGTGCCAGCAGCTGGGCAGGTGTTTGGGAATATGGCTACACCTTC. This codes for CASSWAGVWEYGYTF. J is TRBJ1-2 and V is TRBV7-2; D remains unclear. The V and J ends lost 4 bases and 5 bases respectively, with 17 bases between them. This CDR3 is built from 15 residues. Germline loops: CDR1 SGHTA, CDR2 FQGNSA.

V usage is TRBV7-9 and J usage is TRBJ2-1; 10 bases are a match to TRBD2. The CDR3 consists of 14 residues. Germline assignment: CDR1 SEHNR and CDR2 FQNEAQ (reference sequence). The V segment lost 8 bases and the J segment 2 bases; nucleotides outside the gene matches: 3. CDR3 nucleotide sequence: TGTGCCAGCCGTACTAGCGGGACCTACAATGAGCAGTTCTTC. It codes for CASRTSGTYNEQFF.

The gene calls are TRBV4-1 and TRBJ1-2, with unresolved D. The CDR3 totals 16 residues. Looked up from germline, CDR1 is MGHRA and CDR2 is YSYEKL. Trimming pared 3 bases from V and 7 bases from J, leaving 21 bases between. CDR3 amino acids: CASSHKVEGVPGGYTF. CDR3 coding DNA: TGCGCCAGCAGCCATAAGGTAGAAGGAGTTCCAGGTGGCTACACCTTC.

This chain links TRBV29-1 with TRBJ1-2, with TRBD1 as a possible D gene (5 bases). V gave up 7 bases and J gave up 0 bases, with 15 bases separating them. The CDR3 extends over 14 amino acids. CDR1 and CDR2 (germline): SQVTM, ANQGSEA. Written as DNA, the CDR3 is TGCAGCGCCAGGGATGTCTCGTCTAACTATGGCTACACCTTC. Translated, it gives CSARDVSSNYGYTF.

This clonotype has at least ten counts. V is TRBV12-3 or TRBV12-4 and J is TRBJ2-1; D gene ambiguous. CDR3 length: 12 residues. V was trimmed by 6 bases and J by 1 base, leaving 4 bases between them. The CDR3 protein is CASRASYNEQFF. The DNA for the CDR3 is TGTGCCAGCAGGGCATCCTACAATGAGCAGTTCTTC.

This clonotype was seen more than once but under ten times. The chain combines TRBV12-5 with TRBJ1-3; no firm D call. Deletions cut 6 bases from V and 0 bases from J, with 9 bases between. CDR1 LGHNT and CDR2 FRNRAP come from the germline V gene. The CDR3 runs 14 residues. The CDR3 DNA is TGTGCTAGTGGCCCTCCGAGCTCTGGAAACACCATATATTTT. Protein: CASGPPSSGNTIYF.

In its sample, this clonotype was seen a few times. The chain joins TRBV7-9 to TRBJ1-2; D unresolved. The CDR3 spans 13 residues. Deletions cut 5 bases from V and 0 bases from J, with 7 bases between. From germline, CDR1 is SEHNR and CDR2 FQNEAQ (reference sequence). DNA of the CDR3: TGTGCCAGCAGCCAGACACCTAACTATGGCTACACCTTC. It yields the protein CASSQTPNYGYTF. Full variable domain (missing parts from reference TRBV7-9 and TRBJ1-2): DTGVSQNPRHKITKRGQNVTFRCDPISEHNRLYWYRQTLGQGPEFLTYFQNEAQLEKSRLLSDRFSAERPKGSFSTLEIQRTEQGDSAMYLCASSQTPNYGYTFGSGTRLTVV.

This clonotype has just a few counts. The genes are TRBV12-3 or TRBV12-4 and TRBJ2-1, with D perhaps matching TRBD1 or TRBD2 (6 bases each). Trimming removed 3 bases from V and 9 bases from J, with 12 bases in between. CDR3 size: 13 residues. CDR3 bases: TGTGCCAGCAGTTTGGGGTCGGGGGCTGAGCAGTTCTTC. Its translation: CASSLGSGAEQFF.

The gene calls are TRBV12-3 or TRBV12-4 and TRBJ2-5; D is perhaps TRBD1 or TRBD2 (5 bases each). V was pared by 3 bases and J by 6 bases, with 14 bases between. The CDR3 spans 14 residues. CDR3 sequence (DNA): TGTGCCAGCAGTTTGGTAGACAGCGGAAAGACCCAGTACTTC. Amino acid sequence: CASSLVDSGKTQYF.